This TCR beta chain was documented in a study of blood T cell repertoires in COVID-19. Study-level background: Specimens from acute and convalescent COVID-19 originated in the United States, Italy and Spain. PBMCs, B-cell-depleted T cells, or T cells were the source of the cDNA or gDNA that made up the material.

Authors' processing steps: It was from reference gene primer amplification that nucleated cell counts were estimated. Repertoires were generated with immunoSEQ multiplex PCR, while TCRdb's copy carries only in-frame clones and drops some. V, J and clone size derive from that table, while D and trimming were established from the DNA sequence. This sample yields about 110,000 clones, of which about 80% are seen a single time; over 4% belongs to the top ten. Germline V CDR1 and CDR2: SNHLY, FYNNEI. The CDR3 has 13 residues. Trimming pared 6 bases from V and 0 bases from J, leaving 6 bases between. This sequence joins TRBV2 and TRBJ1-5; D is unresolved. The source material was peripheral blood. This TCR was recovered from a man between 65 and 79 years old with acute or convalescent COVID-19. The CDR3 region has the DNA TGTGCCAGCAGACGGGATAGCAATCAGCCCCAGCATTTT. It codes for CASRRDSNQPQHF.